The 3 T cell receptor beta chains in this list originate from one sample, sequenced in a study of cytomegalovirus exposure and HLA in healthy donors. It was with 60 Vbeta and 13 Jbeta primers that the PCR ran. The data were produced by immunoSEQ multiplex PCR, yet TCRdb's version contains in-frame clones alone and is incomplete. The sample lists some 200,000 clones; over 70% were seen once. Sequenced input: PBMCs. Every receptor here comes from a man aged 50-60 years in good health and CMV-seronegative.

The chain combines TRBV29-1 with TRBJ2-7; TRBD1 matches at 9 bases. Germline V gene sequence: CDR1 SQVTM, CDR2 ANQGSEA. Unmatched junction bases numbered 10, after V lost 7 bases and J lost 6 bases. The CDR3 loop spans 13 amino acids. This CDR3 reads CSGGGTGSTEQYF. CDR3 nucleotide sequence: TGCAGCGGGGGGGGGACAGGGTCCACCGAGCAGTACTTC.

The chain combines TRBV30 with TRBJ1-5; a weak D match, TRBD1 (6 bases). The ends were cut back, 1 base at V and 4 bases at J, with 8 bases in the middle. The CDR3 covers 13 residues. Germline V gene data show CDR1 as GTSNPN and CDR2 as SVGIG (reference sequence). CDR3 amino acids: CAWSAQGNQPQHF. CDR3 DNA sequence: TGTGCCTGGAGTGCCCAGGGGAATCAGCCCCAGCATTTT.

The chain couples TRBV7-2 to TRBJ1-1, with a tentative D call TRBD1 (5 bases). Germline assignment: CDR1 SGHTA and CDR2 FQGNSA. Trimming cost V 1 base and J 1 base, with 7 bases left between them. This CDR3 contains 14 residues. CDR3 DNA sequence: TGTGCCAGCAGCTTAGGACAGAGGAACACTGAAGCTTTCTTT. Translating it yields CASSLGQRNTEAFF.